This T cell receptor (beta chain) was found in a study of T cell changes during pregnancy in multiple sclerosis. This clone is a singleton in its sample. Profiling relied on immunoSEQ multiplex PCR, and the TCRdb table lists in-frame clones only, not all of them. The repertoire holds about 70,000 clones, with about 94% as singletons. CDR1 is SGHNT, CDR2 YENEEA, per germline. The CDR3 spans 15 residues. V gave up 5 bases and J gave up 2 bases, with 13 bases separating them. This TCR came from a female donor with multiple sclerosis, enrolled in a pregnancy study. The sample consisted of peripheral blood, taken in the third trimester of pregnancy. The genes are TRBV11-3 and TRBJ2-1, with TRBD1 as a possible D gene (6 bases). DNA for the CDR3: TGTGCCAGCAGCCTTGACAGGCAAACCTACAATGAGCAGTTCTTC. Its protein product is CASSLDRQTYNEQFF. Full variable domain (rest looked up from reference TRBV11-3 and TRBJ2-1): EAGVVQSPRYKIIEKKQPVAFWCNPISGHNTLYWYLQNLGQGPELLIRYENEEAVDDSQLPKDRFSAERLKGVDSTLKIQPAELGDSAVYLCASSLDRQTYNEQFFGPGTRLTVL.